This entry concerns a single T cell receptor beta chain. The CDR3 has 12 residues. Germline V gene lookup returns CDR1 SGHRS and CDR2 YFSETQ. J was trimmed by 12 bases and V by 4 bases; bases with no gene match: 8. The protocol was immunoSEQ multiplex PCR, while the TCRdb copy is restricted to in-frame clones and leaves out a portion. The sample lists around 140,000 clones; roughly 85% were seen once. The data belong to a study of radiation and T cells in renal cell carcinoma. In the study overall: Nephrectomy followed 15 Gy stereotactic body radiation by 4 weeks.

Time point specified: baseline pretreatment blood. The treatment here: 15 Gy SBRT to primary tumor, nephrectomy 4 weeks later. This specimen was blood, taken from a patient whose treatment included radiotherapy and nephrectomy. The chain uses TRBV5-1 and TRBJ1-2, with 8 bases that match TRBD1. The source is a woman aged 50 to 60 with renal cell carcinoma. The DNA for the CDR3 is TGCGCCAGCAGCGTCACCGGGACAGGTCACACCTTC. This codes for CASSVTGTGHTF.